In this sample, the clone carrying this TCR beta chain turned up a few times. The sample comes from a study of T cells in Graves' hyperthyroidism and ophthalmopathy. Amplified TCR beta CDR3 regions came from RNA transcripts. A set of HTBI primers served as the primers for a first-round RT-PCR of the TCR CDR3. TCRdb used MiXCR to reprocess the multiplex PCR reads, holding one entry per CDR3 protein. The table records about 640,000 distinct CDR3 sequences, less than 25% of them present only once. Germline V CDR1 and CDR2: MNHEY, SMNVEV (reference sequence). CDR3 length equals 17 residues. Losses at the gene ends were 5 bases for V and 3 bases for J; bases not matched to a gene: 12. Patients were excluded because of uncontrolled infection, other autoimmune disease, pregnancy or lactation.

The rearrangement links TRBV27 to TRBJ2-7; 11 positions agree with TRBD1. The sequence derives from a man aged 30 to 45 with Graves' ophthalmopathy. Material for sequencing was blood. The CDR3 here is CASSLSPSGTGGYEQYF. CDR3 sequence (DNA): TGTGCCAGCAGTCTCTCCCCCTCGGGGACAGGGGGCTACGAGCAGTACTTC.